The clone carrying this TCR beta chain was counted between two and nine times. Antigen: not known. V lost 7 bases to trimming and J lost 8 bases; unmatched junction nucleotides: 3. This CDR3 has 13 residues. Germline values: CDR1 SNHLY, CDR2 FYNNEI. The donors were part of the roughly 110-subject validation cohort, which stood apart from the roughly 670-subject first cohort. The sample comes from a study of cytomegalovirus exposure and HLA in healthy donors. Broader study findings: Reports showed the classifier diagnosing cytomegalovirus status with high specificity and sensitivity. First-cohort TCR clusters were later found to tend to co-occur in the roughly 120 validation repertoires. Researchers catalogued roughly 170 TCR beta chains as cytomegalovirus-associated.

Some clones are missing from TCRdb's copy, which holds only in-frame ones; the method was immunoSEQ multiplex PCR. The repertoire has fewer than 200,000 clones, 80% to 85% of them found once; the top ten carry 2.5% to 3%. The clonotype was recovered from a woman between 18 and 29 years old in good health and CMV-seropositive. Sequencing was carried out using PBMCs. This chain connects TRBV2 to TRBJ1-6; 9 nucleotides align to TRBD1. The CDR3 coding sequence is TGTGCCAGCATTCGGACAGGGGATTCACCCCTCCACTTT. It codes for CASIRTGDSPLHF.